The 17 T cell receptor beta chains presented below share a single source sample, sequenced in a study of blood T cell repertoires in COVID-19. Produced via immunoSEQ multiplex PCR; TCRdb's table is partial and in-frame only. The sample includes 160,000 or so clones, 80% seen only once; the top ten take about 0.5%. Material for sequencing was peripheral blood. The receptors originated from a man in his sixties with acute or convalescent COVID-19.

V and J are TRBV6-5 and TRBJ2-7, with 7 bases fitting TRBD2. The V gene end was trimmed by 7 bases and the J gene end by 7 bases; junction bases not matched to a gene: 13. CDR1 is MNHEY and CDR2 is SVGAGI in the germline V gene. This CDR3 is 14 amino acids long. Here the CDR3 DNA reads TGTGCCAGCAAAGAGGGAGGGAGTCCGGGGGAGCAGTACTTC. Translated, it gives CASKEGGSPGEQYF.

The chain links TRBV3-1 (or the pseudogene TRBV3-2) to TRBJ2-3; TRBD1 matches 7 bases. CDR3 length: 15 residues. Germline V gene sequence: CDR1 LGHDT, CDR2 YNNKEL (reference sequence). J lost 1 base, V lost 4 bases, and 5 bases had no gene match. The CDR3 coding sequence is TGTGCCAGCAGCCCAGCCGGGACAGGCACAGATACGCAGTATTTT. Amino acids: CASSPAGTGTDTQYF.

The rearrangement links TRBV9 to TRBJ1-6, with D maybe TRBD1 (5 bases). CDR1 SGDLS and CDR2 YYNGEE come from the germline V gene. V lost 1 base, J lost 7 bases, and 9 bases lay in between. This CDR3 contains 14 residues. The CDR3 loop reads CASSVSGVNSPLHF. The CDR3 nucleotides are TGTGCCAGCAGCGTATCGGGGGTAAATTCACCCCTCCACTTT.

The chain links TRBV4-2 to TRBJ1-1; 10 nucleotides align to TRBD1. The J segment lost 1 base and the V segment lost 3 bases, leaving 11 bases of the junction unmatched. The germline CDR1 and CDR2 sequences are LGHNA and YNFKEQ. CDR3 length equals 18 residues. DNA for the CDR3: TGTGCCAGCAGCCAGGAACCCGGGACAGGGGTAAAGAACACTGAAGCTTTCTTT. As protein: CASSQEPGTGVKNTEAFF.

The J gene is TRBJ2-7, the V gene TRBV18, with D maybe TRBD1 (5 bases). The germline V and J ends were trimmed by 2 bases and 1 base, with 9 bases remaining between them. Germline V gene data show CDR1 as KGHSH and CDR2 as LQKENI. The CDR3 runs 14 residues. The CDR3 protein is CASSPAQGSYEQYF. CDR3 DNA: TGTGCCAGCTCACCAGCCCAGGGTTCCTACGAGCAGTACTTC. Full variable domain (outside the CDR3, taken from reference TRBV18 and TRBJ2-7): NAGVMQNPRHLVRRRGQEARLRCSPMKGHSHVYWYRQLPEEGLKFMVYLQKENIIDESGMPKERFSAEFPKEGPSILRIQQVVRGDSAAYFCASSPAQGSYEQYFGPGTRLTVT.

The genes are TRBV10-3 and TRBJ2-2; possibly TRBD2 for D (6 bases). This CDR3 spans 14 amino acids. Germline V CDR1 and CDR2: ENHRY, SYGVKD. V was pared by 10 bases and J by 6 bases, with 18 bases between. CDR3 amino acids: CATRMEGGAGELFF. CDR3 DNA sequence: TGTGCCACACGTATGGAGGGTGGGGCCGGGGAGCTGTTTTTT.

The CDR3 region is CASSFGTNQPQHF. In DNA, the CDR3 is TGTGCCAGCAGCTTCGGGACTAATCAGCCCCAGCATTTT. V usage is TRBV5-8 and J usage is TRBJ1-5, with D possibly matching TRBD1 (5 bases). The CDR3 contains 13 residues. The V and J ends lost 2 bases and 4 bases respectively, with 7 bases between them. Germline lookup yields CDR1 SGHTS and CDR2 YDEGEE.

The chain employs TRBV28 and TRBJ1-5; the match to TRBD1 covers 10 bases. There are 15 residues in the CDR3. J gave up 7 bases and V 6 bases, and 9 bases lay outside the gene matches. Germline V gene sequence: CDR1 MDHEN, CDR2 SYDVKM. CDR3 coding DNA: TGTGCCAGCAGCCCTACCGGGACAGGGGCCCAGCCCCAGCATTTT. Translated: CASSPTGTGAQPQHF.

This chain connects TRBV7-9 to TRBJ1-2; TRBD1 aligns across 11 bases. Germline CDR1 SEHNR, CDR2 FQNEAQ (reference sequence). The CDR3 is 15 amino acids. V was clipped by 6 bases and J by 7 bases; unmatched bases: 10. DNA for the CDR3: TGTGCCAGCAGTGACGGACAGGGGGCGCATAGTGGCTACACCTTC. This gives the protein CASSDGQGAHSGYTF.

The gene calls are TRBV5-1 and TRBJ1-5; no reliable D call. The V gene's germline CDR1 is SGHRS and CDR2 YFSETQ. This CDR3 has 13 residues. V was shortened by 0 bases and J by 5 bases, with 6 bases between the two germline ends. As DNA, the CDR3 is TGCGCCAGCAGCTTGGATCGGGATCAGCCCCAGCATTTT. Its protein product is CASSLDRDQPQHF.

CDR3: CASSLDSTGELFF. Here the CDR3 DNA reads TGTGCCAGCAGCTTGGACTCCACCGGGGAGCTGTTTTTT. The chain joins TRBV7-2 to TRBJ2-2; D possibly corresponds to TRBD2 (5 bases). Trimming cost V 3 bases and J 4 bases, with 6 bases left between them. The CDR3 is 13 amino acids. Germline assignment: CDR1 SGHTA and CDR2 FQGNSA.

V gene TRBV13 combines with J gene TRBJ2-5, with D possibly matching TRBD2 (5 bases). CDR1 and CDR2 from the germline V gene are PRHDT and FYEKMQ (reference sequence). V was trimmed by 1 base and J by 5 bases, leaving 17 bases between them. The CDR3 consists of 16 residues. The CDR3 loop reads CASSLAPTPGGETQYF. The CDR3 DNA reads TGTGCCAGCAGCTTAGCCCCTACCCCGGGCGGGGAGACCCAGTACTTC. Drawing the rest from reference TRBV13 and TRBJ2-5, the complete variable domain is AAGVIQSPRHLIKEKRETATLKCYPIPRHDTVYWYQQGPGQDPQFLISFYEKMQSDKGSIPDRFSAQQFSDYHSELNMSSLELGDSALYFCASSLAPTPGGETQYFGPGTRLLVL.

The CDR3 spells CASSQSGRGANTGELFF. The CDR3, as DNA: TGCGCCAGCAGTCAATCGGGCAGGGGTGCGAACACCGGGGAGCTGTTTTTT. This chain connects TRBV23-1 to TRBJ2-2; maybe TRBD1 (6 bases). Being an ORF, TRBV23-1 has a function that is uncertain. Trimming left V 0 bases short and J 0 bases short, with 11 bases between. CDR3 size: 17 residues.

The chain carries TRBV10-3 and TRBJ2-7; 10 bases align to TRBD1. This CDR3 has 16 residues. Germline V gives CDR1 ENHRY, CDR2 SYGVKD. V trimming: 4 bases; J trimming: 6 bases; junction bases outside the gene matches: 12. CDR3 sequence reads: CAISVTPGTGAGEQYF. The CDR3 DNA sequence: TGTGCCATCAGTGTTACTCCCGGGACAGGGGCGGGCGAGCAGTACTTC.

V and J are TRBV19 and TRBJ2-3, with D perhaps matching TRBD2 (5 bases). Germline V CDR1 and CDR2: LNHDA, SQIVND (reference sequence). CDR3 length: 14 residues. V lost 1 base and J lost 5, with 10 bases in between. The CDR3 coding sequence is TGTGCCAGTAGTATAGGAGGGAAGCAAGATACGCAGTATTTT. Its translation: CASSIGGKQDTQYF.

CDR3 in amino acids: CATRPRLAGSIEQYF. The CDR3 DNA sequence: TGTGCCACCCGACCCAGGCTAGCGGGATCTATAGAGCAGTACTTC. This rearrangement joins TRBV27 to TRBJ2-7; 9 nucleotides match TRBD2. Unmatched junction bases numbered 17, after V lost 10 bases and J lost 7 bases. This CDR3 contains 15 residues. Germline loops: CDR1 MNHEY, CDR2 SMNVEV (reference sequence).

The V gene is TRBV5-1, the J gene TRBJ2-3; D is ambiguous. The CDR3 totals 15 residues. Germline V CDR1 and CDR2: SGHRS, YFSETQ. V gave up 0 bases and J gave up 0 bases, with 8 bases separating them. CDR3 bases: TGCGCCAGCAGCTTGGGCACTACTAGCACAGATACGCAGTATTTT. This sequence encodes CASSLGTTSTDTQYF.